The entry below gives a single T cell receptor (beta chain) sequence along with its context. Its antigen remains unidentified. TCR beta libraries were prepared from cDNA with unique molecular identifiers. There were about 0.85 to 10 million T cells, and 480,000 or so cDNA molecules came from them. TCRdb itself ran the PCR reads through MiXCR, one entry per CDR3 protein. Found here are about 540,000 distinct CDR3 sequences, around 34% of them singletons; the top ten hold 5% to 6%. The data were obtained in a study of post-analysis software for immune sequencing data. As for the study in general: There were relapsing-remitting, secondary progressive and progressive-relapsing multiple sclerosis among the disease courses included.

Broader study findings: Patients carried roughly 5 TRBV segments more frequently than controls did, and TRBV5-6, TRBV5-1 and TRBV20-1 were among them.

V shed 4 bases and J 3 bases; nucleotides not matched to a gene: 7. The germline V gene has CDR1 MGHRA and CDR2 YSYEKL. The CDR3 spans 16 residues. The chain combines TRBV4-1 with TRBJ2-1; the match to TRBD2 covers 9 bases. The sequence was collected from a girl under 18 with multiple sclerosis. Sequencing input: blood. The DNA of the CDR3 is TGCGCCAGCAGCCCTGGGCTAGCGGGGATCTACAATGAGCAGTTCTTC. Its protein is CASSPGLAGIYNEQFF.